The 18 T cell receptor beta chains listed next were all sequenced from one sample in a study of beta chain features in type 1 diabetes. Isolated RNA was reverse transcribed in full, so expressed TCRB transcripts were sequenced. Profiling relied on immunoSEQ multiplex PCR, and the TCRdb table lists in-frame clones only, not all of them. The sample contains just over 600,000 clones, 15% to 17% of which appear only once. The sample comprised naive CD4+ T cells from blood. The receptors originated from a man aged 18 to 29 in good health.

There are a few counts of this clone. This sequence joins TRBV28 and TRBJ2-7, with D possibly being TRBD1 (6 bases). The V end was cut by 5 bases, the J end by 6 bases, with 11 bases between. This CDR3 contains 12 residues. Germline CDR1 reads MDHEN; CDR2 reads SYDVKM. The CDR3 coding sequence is TGTGCCAGCAGTCTCCGACAGGTCGAGCAGTACTTC. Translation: CASSLRQVEQYF. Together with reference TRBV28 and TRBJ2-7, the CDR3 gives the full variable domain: DVKVTQSSRYLVKRTGEKVFLECVQDMDHENMFWYRQDPGLGLRLIYFSYDVKMKEKGDIPEGYSVSREKKERFSLILESASTNQTSMYLCASSLRQVEQYFGPGTRLTVT.

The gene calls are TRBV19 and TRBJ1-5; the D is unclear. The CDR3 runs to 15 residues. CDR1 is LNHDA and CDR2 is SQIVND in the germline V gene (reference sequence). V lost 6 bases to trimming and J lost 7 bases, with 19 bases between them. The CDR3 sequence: CASSQWQEAYQPQHF. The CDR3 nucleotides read TGTGCCAGTAGCCAGTGGCAGGAGGCGTACCAGCCCCAGCATTTT.

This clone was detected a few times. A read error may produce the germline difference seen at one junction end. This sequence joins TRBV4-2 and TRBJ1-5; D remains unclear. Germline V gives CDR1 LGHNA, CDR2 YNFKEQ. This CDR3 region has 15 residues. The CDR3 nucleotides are TGTGCCAGCAGTCAAGATTTAACGAGCAATCAGCCCCAGCATTTT. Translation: CASSQDLTSNQPQHF.

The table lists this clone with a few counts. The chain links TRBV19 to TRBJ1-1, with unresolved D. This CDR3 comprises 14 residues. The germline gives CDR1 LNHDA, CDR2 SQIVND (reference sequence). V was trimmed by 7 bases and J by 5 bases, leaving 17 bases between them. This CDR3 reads CASKADGRTTEAFF. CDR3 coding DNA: TGTGCCAGTAAAGCGGACGGACGAACGACTGAAGCTTTCTTT.

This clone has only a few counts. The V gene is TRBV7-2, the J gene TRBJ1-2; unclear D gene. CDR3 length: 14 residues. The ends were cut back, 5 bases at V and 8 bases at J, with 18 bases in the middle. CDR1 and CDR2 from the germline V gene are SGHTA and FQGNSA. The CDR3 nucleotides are TGTGCCAGCAGCGTTAGACGGACCCCCCTAGGCTACACCTTC. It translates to CASSVRRTPLGYTF.

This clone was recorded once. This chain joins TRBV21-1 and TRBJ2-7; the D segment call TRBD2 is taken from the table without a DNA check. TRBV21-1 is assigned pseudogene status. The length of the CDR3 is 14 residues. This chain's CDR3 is CASSKGGLAGEQYF. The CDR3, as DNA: TGTGCCAGCAGCAAAGGGGGACTAGCGGGCGAGCAGTACTTC.

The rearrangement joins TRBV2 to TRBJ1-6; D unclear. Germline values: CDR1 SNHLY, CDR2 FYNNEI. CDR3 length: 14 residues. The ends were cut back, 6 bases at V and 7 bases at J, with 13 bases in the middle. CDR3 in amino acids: CASRQGGFNSPLHF. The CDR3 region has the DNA TGTGCCAGCAGACAAGGAGGATTCAATTCACCCCTCCACTTT.

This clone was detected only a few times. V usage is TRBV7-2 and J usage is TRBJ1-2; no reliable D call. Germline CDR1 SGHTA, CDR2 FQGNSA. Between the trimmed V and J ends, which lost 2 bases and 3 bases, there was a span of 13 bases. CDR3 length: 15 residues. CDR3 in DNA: TGTGCCAGCAGCTTATATCTTATGGTAGACTATGGCTACACCTTC. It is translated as CASSLYLMVDYGYTF.

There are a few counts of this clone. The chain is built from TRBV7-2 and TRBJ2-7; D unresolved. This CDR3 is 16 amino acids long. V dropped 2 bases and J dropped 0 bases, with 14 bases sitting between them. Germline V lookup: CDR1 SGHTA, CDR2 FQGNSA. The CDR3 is CASSLHGRRSSYEQYF. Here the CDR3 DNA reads TGTGCCAGCAGCTTACACGGGCGTAGGAGCTCCTACGAGCAGTACTTC.

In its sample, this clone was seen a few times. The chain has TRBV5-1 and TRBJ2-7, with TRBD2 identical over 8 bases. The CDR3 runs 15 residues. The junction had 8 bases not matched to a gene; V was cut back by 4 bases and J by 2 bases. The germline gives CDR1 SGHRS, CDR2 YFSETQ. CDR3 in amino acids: CASSPNAGGAYEQYF. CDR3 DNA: TGCGCCAGCAGCCCGAACGCGGGAGGCGCCTACGAGCAGTACTTC.

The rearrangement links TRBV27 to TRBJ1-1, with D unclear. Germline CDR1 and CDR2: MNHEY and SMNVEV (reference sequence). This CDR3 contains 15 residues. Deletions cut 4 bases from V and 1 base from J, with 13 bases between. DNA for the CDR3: TGTGCCAGCAGTTCCACGCCGGGCGGGAACACTGAAGCTTTCTTT. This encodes CASSSTPGGNTEAFF.

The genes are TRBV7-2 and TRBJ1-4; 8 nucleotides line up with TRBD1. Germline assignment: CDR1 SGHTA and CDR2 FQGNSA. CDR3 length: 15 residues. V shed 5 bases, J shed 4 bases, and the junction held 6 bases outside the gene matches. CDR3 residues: CASSPRTGSNEKLFF. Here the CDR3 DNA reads TGTGCCAGCAGCCCCAGGACAGGGAGTAATGAAAAACTGTTTTTT. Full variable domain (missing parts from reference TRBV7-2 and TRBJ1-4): GAGVSQSPSNKVTEKGKDVELRCDPISGHTALYWYRQSLGQGLEFLIYFQGNSAPDKSGLPSDRFSAERTGGSVSTLTIQRTQQEDSAVYLCASSPRTGSNEKLFFGSGTQLSVL.

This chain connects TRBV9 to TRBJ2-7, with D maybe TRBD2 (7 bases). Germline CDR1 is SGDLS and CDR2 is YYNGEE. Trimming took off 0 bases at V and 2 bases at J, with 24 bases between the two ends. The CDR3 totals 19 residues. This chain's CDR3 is CASSVGKGRGAGTPYEQYF. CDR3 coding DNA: TGTGCCAGCAGCGTAGGAAAAGGGAGGGGGGCAGGAACCCCCTACGAGCAGTACTTC.

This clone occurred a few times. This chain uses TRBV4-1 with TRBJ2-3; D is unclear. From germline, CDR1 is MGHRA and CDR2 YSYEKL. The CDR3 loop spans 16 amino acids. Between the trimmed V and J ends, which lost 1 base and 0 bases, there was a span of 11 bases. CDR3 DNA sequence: TGCGCCAGCAGCCAAGCGGCGTCCGGAAGCACAGATACGCAGTATTTT. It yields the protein CASSQAASGSTDTQYF.

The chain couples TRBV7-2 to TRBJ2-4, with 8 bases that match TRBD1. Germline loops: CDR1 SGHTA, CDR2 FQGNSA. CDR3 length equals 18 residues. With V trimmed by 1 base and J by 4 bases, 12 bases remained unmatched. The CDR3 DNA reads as TGTGCCAGCAGCTTAGACAAAACTGGACAGGGAAGAAAAAACATTCAGTACTTC. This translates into CASSLDKTGQGRKNIQYF.

CDR3 bases: TGTGCCGCCGAGTGGACTAGTGGCTACGAGCAGTACTTC. It codes for CAAEWTSGYEQYF. The gene calls are TRBV7-2 and TRBJ2-7, with 7 bases identical to TRBD2. In germline, CDR1 is SGHTA, CDR2 FQGNSA. Unmatched junction bases numbered 10, after V lost 11 bases and J lost 3 bases. The CDR3 is 13 amino acids.

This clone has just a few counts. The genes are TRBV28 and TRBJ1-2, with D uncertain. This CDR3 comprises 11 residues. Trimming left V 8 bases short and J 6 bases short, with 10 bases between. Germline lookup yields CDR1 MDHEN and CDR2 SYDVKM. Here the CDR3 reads CASGYSNGYTF. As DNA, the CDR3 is TGTGCCAGCGGCTACTCCAATGGCTACACCTTC.

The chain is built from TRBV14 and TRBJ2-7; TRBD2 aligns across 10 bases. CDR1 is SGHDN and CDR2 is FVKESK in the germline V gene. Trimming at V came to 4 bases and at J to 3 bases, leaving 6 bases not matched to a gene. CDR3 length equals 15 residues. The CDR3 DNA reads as TGTGCCAGCAGCCCTCGGACTAGCGGCCGCTACGAGCAGTACTTC. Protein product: CASSPRTSGRYEQYF. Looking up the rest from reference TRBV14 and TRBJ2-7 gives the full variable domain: EAGVTQFPSHSVIEKGQTVTLRCDPISGHDNLYWYRRVMGKEIKFLLHFVKESKQDESGMPNNRFLAERTGGTYSTLKVQPAELEDSGVYFCASSPRTSGRYEQYFGPGTRLTVT.